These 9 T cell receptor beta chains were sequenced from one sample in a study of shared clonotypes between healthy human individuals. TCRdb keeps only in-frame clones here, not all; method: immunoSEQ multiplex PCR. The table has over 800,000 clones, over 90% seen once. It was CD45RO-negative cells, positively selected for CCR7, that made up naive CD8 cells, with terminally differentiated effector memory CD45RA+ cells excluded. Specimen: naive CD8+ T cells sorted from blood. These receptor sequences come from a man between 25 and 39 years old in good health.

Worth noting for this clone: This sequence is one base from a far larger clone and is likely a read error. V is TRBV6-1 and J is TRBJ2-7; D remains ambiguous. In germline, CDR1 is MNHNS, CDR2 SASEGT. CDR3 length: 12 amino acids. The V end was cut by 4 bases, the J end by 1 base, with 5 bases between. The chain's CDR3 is CASSGVSYEQYF. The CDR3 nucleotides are TGTGCCAGCAGTGGGGTTTCCTACGAGCAGTACTTC.

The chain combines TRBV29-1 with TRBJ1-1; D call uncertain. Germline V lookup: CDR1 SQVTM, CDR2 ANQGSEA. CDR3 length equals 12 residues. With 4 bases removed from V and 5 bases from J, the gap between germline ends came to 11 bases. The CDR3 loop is CSVVVSGTEAFF. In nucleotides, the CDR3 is TGCAGCGTTGTGGTCTCTGGTACTGAAGCTTTCTTT.

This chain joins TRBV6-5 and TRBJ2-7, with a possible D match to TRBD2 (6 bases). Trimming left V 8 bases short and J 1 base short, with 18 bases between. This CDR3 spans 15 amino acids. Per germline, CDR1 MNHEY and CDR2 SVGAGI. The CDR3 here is CASGTEAMPSYEQYF. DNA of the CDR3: TGTGCCAGCGGGACTGAGGCCATGCCATCCTACGAGCAGTACTTC.

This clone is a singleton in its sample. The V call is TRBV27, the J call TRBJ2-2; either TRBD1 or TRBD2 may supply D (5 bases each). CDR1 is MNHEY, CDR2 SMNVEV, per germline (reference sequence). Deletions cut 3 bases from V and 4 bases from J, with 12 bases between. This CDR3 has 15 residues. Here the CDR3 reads CASSFGGFSTGELFF. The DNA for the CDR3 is TGTGCCAGCAGTTTTGGGGGTTTCAGCACCGGGGAGCTGTTTTTT.

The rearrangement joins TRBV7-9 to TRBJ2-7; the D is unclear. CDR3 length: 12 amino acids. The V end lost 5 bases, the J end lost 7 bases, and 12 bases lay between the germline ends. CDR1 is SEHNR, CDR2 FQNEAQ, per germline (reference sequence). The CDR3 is CASSLRVGEQYF. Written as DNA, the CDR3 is TGTGCCAGCAGCCTTCGCGTTGGGGAGCAGTACTTC.

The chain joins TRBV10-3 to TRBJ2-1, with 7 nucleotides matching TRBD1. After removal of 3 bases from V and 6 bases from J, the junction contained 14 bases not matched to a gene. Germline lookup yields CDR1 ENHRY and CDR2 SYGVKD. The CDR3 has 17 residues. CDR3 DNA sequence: TGTGCCATCAGTGACCCTTGGACAGGCGGCAATCTCAATGAGCAGTTCTTC. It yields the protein CAISDPWTGGNLNEQFF.

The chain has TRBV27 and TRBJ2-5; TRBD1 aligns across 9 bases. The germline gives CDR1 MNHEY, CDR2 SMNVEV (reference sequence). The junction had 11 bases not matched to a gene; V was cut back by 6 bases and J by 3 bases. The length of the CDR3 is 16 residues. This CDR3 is CASRRTGTGREETQYF. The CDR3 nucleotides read TGTGCCAGCAGAAGAACCGGGACAGGGAGAGAAGAGACCCAGTACTTC.

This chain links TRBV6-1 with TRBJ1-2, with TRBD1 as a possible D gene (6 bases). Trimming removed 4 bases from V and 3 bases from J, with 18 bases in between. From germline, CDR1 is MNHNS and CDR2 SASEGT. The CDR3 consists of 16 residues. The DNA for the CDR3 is TGTGCCAGCAGTGGAGGCCTGGAGGCAGGGGACTATGGCTACACCTTC. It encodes CASSGGLEAGDYGYTF.

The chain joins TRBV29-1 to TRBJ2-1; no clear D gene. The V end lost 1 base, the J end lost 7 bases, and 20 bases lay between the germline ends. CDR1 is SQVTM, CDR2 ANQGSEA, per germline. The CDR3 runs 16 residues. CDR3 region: CSVEGSSRHLGNEQFF. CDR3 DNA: TGCAGCGTTGAAGGTAGTTCCCGACACCTGGGGAATGAGCAGTTCTTC.